The 4 T cell receptor beta chains presented below share a single source sample, sequenced in a study of OX40 agonist ivuxolimab in advanced cancers. Sequencing used immunoSEQ multiplex PCR; TCRdb keeps in-frame clones, though not all of them. The sample consists of around 68,000 clones, approximately 90% of them appearing once. Source: CD4+ or CD8+ T cells sorted from blood, taken in a trial of the OX40 agonist ivuxolimab. Every receptor here comes from an adult with an advanced solid tumor such as melanoma, head and neck, liver or kidney cancer.

This chain connects TRBV23-1 to TRBJ2-5, with 10 positions matching TRBD1. TRBV23-1 is known as an ORF, though its function is uncertain. CDR3 size: 15 residues. V lost 6 bases and J lost 5; bases outside the gene matches: 9. The CDR3 loop reads CASSTGTGAWETQYF. The CDR3 DNA reads TGCGCCAGCAGCACCGGGACAGGGGCGTGGGAGACCCAGTACTTC.

This clone was picked up a small number of times. V and J are TRBV18 and TRBJ2-2; unclear D gene. Trimming stripped 1 base from V and 6 bases from J, with 6 bases between. The CDR3 covers 13 residues. Germline V gives CDR1 KGHSH, CDR2 LQKENI. The CDR3 sequence is CASSPRVSGELFF. The CDR3, as DNA: TGTGCCAGCTCACCACGTGTTTCCGGGGAGCTGTTTTTT.

This chain connects TRBV5-1 to TRBJ2-1, with 8 positions matching TRBD2. J was trimmed by 6 bases and V by 0 bases; bases with no gene match: 11. The CDR3 runs 17 residues. The germline gives CDR1 SGHRS, CDR2 YFSETQ. The CDR3 loop reads CASSLGGGRFTANEQFF. DNA for the CDR3: TGCGCCAGCAGCTTGGGGGGCGGGAGGTTTACGGCCAATGAGCAGTTCTTC. The variable domain in full, completed from reference TRBV5-1 and TRBJ2-1, reads KAGVTQTPRYLIKTRGQQVTLSCSPISGHRSVSWYQQTPGQGLQFLFEYFSETQRNKGNFPGRFSGRQFSNSRSEMNVSTLELGDSALYLCASSLGGGRFTANEQFFGPGTRLTVL.

This clone came up once. The genes are TRBV28 and TRBJ1-1; 8 nucleotides agree with TRBD1. V lost 5 bases to trimming and J lost 1 base; unmatched junction nucleotides: 9. This CDR3 is 16 amino acids long. Germline CDR1 is MDHEN and CDR2 is SYDVKM. CDR3 bases: TGTGCCAGCAGTCCTCCAGGGGGCGACCGGAACACTGAAGCTTTCTTT. Translated, it gives CASSPPGGDRNTEAFF.